The 5 T cell receptor beta chains below all came from one sample that was sequenced in a study of CXCR3-negative and CXCR3-positive naive CD8 T cells. Findings and caveats of the study: CXCR3-negative naive cells had less hydrophobic TRB CDR3s than did CXCR3-positive naive cells.

The antigens for these receptors are not known. TRB cDNA was prepared as libraries by UMI-labeled 5' RACE. TCRdb reprocessed the 5' RACE reads and keeps a single row for each CDR3 protein, giving no DNA. The sample has tens of thousands of distinct CDR3 sequences, and its top ten clones hold over 0.4%. The source material was naive CXCR3+ CD8+ T cells from blood. Sample subset: CD45RO-CCR7+CD27+CD95- naive CD8+ T cells expressing CXCR3 (TNR3+). The receptors were sampled from a human donor in good health. Some clones in this sample may be carry-over from other donors' samples.

This sequence joins TRBV5-1 and TRBJ2-2. The CDR3 runs 13 residues. CDR1 is SGHRS, CDR2 YFSETQ, per germline. CDR3: CASRDSNTGELFF.

The genes are TRBV7-6 and TRBJ2-1; TCRdb designates TRBD2, a call that cannot be tested without DNA. Germline V lookup: CDR1 SGHVS, CDR2 FNYEAQ. This CDR3 has 16 residues. The CDR3: CASSLEIAGAVYEQFF.

This sequence joins TRBV29-1 and TRBJ2-7. Looked up from germline, CDR1 is SQVTM and CDR2 is ANQGSEA. The CDR3 totals 11 residues. The chain's CDR3 is CSVVSVGEQYF.

The chain has TRBV27 and TRBJ1-1; TCRdb returns TRBD1, unconfirmable since there is no DNA. CDR3 length: 14 residues. Germline lookup yields CDR1 MNHEY and CDR2 SMNVEV (reference sequence). CDR3 sequence: CASSPRPRTTEAFF.

This chain connects TRBV28 to TRBJ2-7; there is no DNA to check the TCRdb D call of TRBD1. The CDR3 sequence is 16 residues long. Per the germline V gene, CDR1 is MDHEN and CDR2 is SYDVKM. Here the CDR3 reads CASSPTAYWDRYEQYF.